This T cell receptor beta chain was sequenced for a study of response to subunit inactivated influenza vaccine. This clonotype occurred a few times. Its antigen is still unknown. TCRdb analysed the RT-PCR reads with MiXCR anew, one entry per CDR3 protein. The sample records about 830,000 distinct CDR3 sequences, 15% to 20% being singletons. Whole-study results and caveats: Authors suggested each seasonal influenza vaccination recruits few new T cells.

From germline, CDR1 is SGHTA and CDR2 FQGNSA. CDR3 length: 13 residues. Trimming took 5 bases from V and 5 from J; bases not matched to a gene: 3. The material sequenced was PBMCs from blood, taken 5 days after vaccination. The rearrangement uses TRBV7-2 and TRBJ2-4; 7 positions match TRBD1. This sequence was found in a man aged 45 to 65 who received an inactivated influenza vaccine. The CDR3 loop is CASSADRQNIQYF. Here the CDR3 DNA reads TGTGCCAGCAGCGCGGACAGGCAAAACATTCAGTACTTC.